This TCR beta chain appears in the sequencing data of a study of blood T cell repertoires in COVID-19 (TCRdb year 2020). At the level of the whole study: The collaborator samples originated in the United States, Italy and Spain and spanned the acute and convalescent phases of COVID-19. HLA class I and class II types, where available, came from metadata supplied by the sample provider rather than from assay-based typing. The sample metadata nearly always contained a de-identified subject ID, COVID-19 status, age in years and sex. The prospective study material was composed of cDNA or gDNA derived from T cells, B-cell-depleted T cells, or PBMCs. Subjects who had been exposed to COVID-19, were actively infected with it, or had recovered from it provided the deeply sampled blood TCRbeta repertoires that made up the dataset. The repertoires were made available in a free public database intended to serve as a resource for research on the immune response to SARS-CoV-2. Samples came from the ongoing ImmuneRACE study (first 160 participants) plus 1,254 subjects from 6 global collaborators. The investigation overall reported the following: The amount of clinical and demographic metadata varied by source and participant and was provided uncurated.

TCRbeta CDR3 regions were amplified from genomic DNA using the immunoSEQ Assay, a bias-controlled multiplex PCR. On the authors' methods: The number of nucleated cells in each sample was estimated by amplification of reference gene primers within the assay. Sequence reads were collapsed and filtered to measure the absolute abundance of every unique TCRbeta CDR3 rearrangement. Productive Simpson clonality was computed per sample as the square root of Simpson's diversity index over productive rearrangements. Imported from immuneACCESS, the table was reduced by TCRdb to in-frame sequences with V and J called. These copies leave out some clones; in studies compared against another copy, an unresolved V gene accounts for under half, and the cause of the remainder is not known. V and J calls and clone size are copied from that table; D and trimming were computed from the DNA. The sample table records 300,000 or so clones; 70% to 90% of these occur just once. Around 3.5% of the sample belongs to the ten largest clones.

The collaborating institutions used their own protocols to collect whole blood in K2EDTA tubes. For TCRbeta analysis, collaborator samples were shipped as frozen whole blood, as isolated PBMCs, or as DNA extracted from either sample type. About this clone: Its antigen is unknown. Base qualities are not recorded, but no much larger clone differs from it by a single base. This sample includes further DNA sequences coding for the same CDR3.

The CDR3, cysteine through phenylalanine, is 16 amino acids long. Solely the CDR3 DNA is kept, with 48 bases framed from the first base. V is cut back by 6 bases and J by 2 bases, with 5 bases in the junction unmatched. CDR1 is given as SNHLY and CDR2 as FYNNEI, both from the germline V gene. The receptor was derived from a middle-aged woman with acute or convalescent COVID-19. Here the chain combines TRBV2 and TRBJ2-5; 14 central nucleotides agree with TRBD2. Material for sequencing was peripheral blood. The bases are TGTGCCAGCAGCCTTGGACTAGCGGGGGGACAAGAGACCCAGTACTTC. This encodes CASSLGLAGGQETQYF.